Below, 10 T cell receptor beta chains from the same sample are listed, as sequenced in a study of regulatory T cells in long-lasting Graves disease. Time point here: newly diagnosed GD, antithyroid drugs for less than 3 months. Scientists built the TCR library using RNA that was extracted from PBMCs. The authors built TCR beta libraries using iRepertoire HTBI primers and Arm-PCR of CDR3 regions. TCRdb fed the multiplex PCR reads into MiXCR, producing one record per CDR3 protein. The repertoire consists of approximately 390,000 distinct CDR3 sequences, with under 20% occurring once and the leading ten covering roughly a fifth. A further study also used this sample, focusing on T cells in Graves' hyperthyroidism and ophthalmopathy.

Sequencing was performed on peripheral blood mononuclear cells (PBMCs), taken at new diagnosis, from a patient treated with antithyroid drugs. Receptors were obtained from a young woman with Graves disease.

There are many counts of this clonotype. V and J are TRBV13 and TRBJ2-7, with a tentative D call TRBD2 (6 bases). Trimming shortened V by 4 bases and J by 0 bases, and 10 bases separated the two germline ends. The CDR3 is 14 amino acids. The germline CDR1 and CDR2 sequences are PRHDT and FYEKMQ (reference sequence). CDR3 bases: TGTGCCAGCAGCTCTCGCGGGGCCTCCTACGAGCAGTACTTC. Translation gives CASSSRGASYEQYF.

This clonotype turned up a few times. J is TRBJ2-3 and V is TRBV9, with 8 nucleotides matching TRBD2. Germline trimming cut 0 bases from V and 3 bases from J; bases unmatched to any gene: 6. The CDR3 is made up of 16 amino acids. Looked up from germline, CDR1 is SGDLS and CDR2 is YYNGEE. CDR3 DNA sequence: TGTGCCAGCAGCGTAGTTGCGGGGGGAGGGACAGATACGCAGTATTTT. Translating gives CASSVVAGGGTDTQYF.

Concerning this clonotype: A much larger clone is a single base away; this may be a read error. The chain combines TRBV18 with TRBJ2-3, with D tentatively TRBD1 or TRBD2 (6 bases each). Judging by the DNA end, TRBJ2-5 fits better; the J call may be wrong. The CDR3 runs to 14 residues. The germline V gene encodes CDR1 KGHSH and CDR2 LQKENI. CDR3 sequence reads: CASSYGGRREAQYF. The DNA for the CDR3 is TGTGCCAGCAGTTACGGGGGCAGGAGGGAGGCCCAGTACTTC.

The rearrangement links TRBV30 to TRBJ2-5, with 10 bases identical to TRBD2. This CDR3 is built from 13 residues. The V gene end was trimmed by 3 bases and the J gene end by 7 bases; junction bases not matched to a gene: 5. Germline assignment: CDR1 GTSNPN and CDR2 SVGIG (reference sequence). This chain's CDR3 is CAWSASSGGTQYF. The CDR3 nucleotides read TGTGCCTGGAGCGCTTCTAGCGGGGGGACCCAGTACTTC.

This chain links TRBV7-2 with TRBJ2-1; 10 nucleotides align to TRBD2. From germline, CDR1 is SGHTA and CDR2 FQGNSA. The V and J ends lost 0 bases and 2 bases, in that order; junction bases with no gene match: 4. CDR3 length equals 17 residues. The DNA of the CDR3 is TGTGCCAGCAGCTTAGCAGCCACTAGCGGGGCCTACAATGAGCAGTTCTTC. Translated: CASSLAATSGAYNEQFF.

This clonotype was detected only a few times. The J gene is TRBJ1-4, the V gene TRBV5-1; the D is unclear. This CDR3 comprises 14 residues. Trimming removed 0 bases from V and 0 bases from J, with 3 bases in between. CDR1 and CDR2 (germline): SGHRS, YFSETQ. The CDR3 region has the DNA TGCGCCAGCAGCTTGGCATCAACTAATGAAAAACTGTTTTTT. Translation gives CASSLASTNEKLFF.

This clonotype was seen ten or more times. V is TRBV28 and J is TRBJ2-2; the match to TRBD1 covers 10 bases. The J segment lost 5 bases and the V segment lost 5 bases, leaving 5 bases of the junction unmatched. The CDR3 is made up of 15 amino acids. CDR1 and CDR2 (germline): MDHEN, SYDVKM. CDR3: CASSPQGQGTGELFF. The CDR3 DNA is TGTGCCAGCAGTCCCCAGGGACAGGGGACCGGGGAGCTGTTTTTT.

This clonotype showed up many times. The gene calls are TRBV6-5 and TRBJ2-7, with 9 bases fitting TRBD1. After removal of 0 bases from V and 6 bases from J, the junction contained 6 bases not matched to a gene. Germline CDR1 reads MNHEY; CDR2 reads SVGAGI. This CDR3 comprises 15 residues. The CDR3 bases are TGTGCCAGCAGTTACTCGAGGACAGGGGTTTCCGAGCAGTACTTC. Translated: CASSYSRTGVSEQYF.

This clonotype was seen ten or more times. This rearrangement joins TRBV18 to TRBJ2-7; D is unresolved. CDR3 length: 12 residues. Trimming removed 4 bases at V and 5 bases at J, with 9 bases between. The germline V gene has CDR1 KGHSH and CDR2 LQKENI. CDR3 in DNA: TGTGCCAGCTCACAAAACGGCGACGAGCAGTACTTC. Protein sequence: CASSQNGDEQYF.

In its sample, this clonotype was seen a few times. V and J are TRBV7-6 and TRBJ2-1; 7 bases map to TRBD1. Looked up from germline, CDR1 is SGHVS and CDR2 is FNYEAQ. Unmatched junction bases numbered 2, after V lost 1 base and J lost 5 bases. The CDR3 spans 14 residues. CDR3 loop: CASSLGQGNNEQFF. The CDR3 nucleotides read TGTGCCAGCAGCTTAGGACAGGGAAACAATGAGCAGTTCTTC.